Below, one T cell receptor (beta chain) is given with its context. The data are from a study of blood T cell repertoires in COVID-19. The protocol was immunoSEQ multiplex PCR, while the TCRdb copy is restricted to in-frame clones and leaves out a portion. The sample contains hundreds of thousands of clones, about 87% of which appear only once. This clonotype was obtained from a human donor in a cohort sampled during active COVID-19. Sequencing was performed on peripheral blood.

The CDR3: CAWSTAAYEQYF. The CDR3 DNA reads TGTGCCTGGAGTACAGCAGCCTACGAGCAGTACTTC. This chain uses TRBV30 with TRBJ2-7, with unresolved D. V was cut by 2 bases and J by 2 bases, with 7 bases left in between. Germline assignment: CDR1 GTSNPN and CDR2 SVGIG (reference sequence). The CDR3 contains 12 residues.